These 3 T cell receptor beta chains were all obtained from the same sample, sequenced in a study of neurological immune-mediated disorders. One entry per CDR3 protein, called by TCRdb with MiXCR from the 5' RACE reads. Of 14,000 or so distinct CDR3 sequences listed, over 10% were seen once; the top ten hold about 40%. The sequenced sample was CD8+ T cells from blood. The receptors shown here come from a female donor with HTLV-1-associated myelopathy (HAM/TSP).

In its sample, this clonotype was seen many times. The chain combines TRBV29-1 with TRBJ1-2; a weak D match, TRBD1 (6 bases). Germline assignment: CDR1 SQVTM and CDR2 ANQGSEA. This CDR3 is built from 11 residues. V lost 4 bases and J 7 bases, leaving 10 bases between the germline ends. The chain's CDR3 is CSVVGGAGYTF. DNA of the CDR3: TGCAGCGTTGTGGGGGGCGCTGGCTACACCTTC.

The table lists this clonotype with many counts. The chain joins TRBV7-2 to TRBJ2-1, with a tentative D call TRBD2 (6 bases). Trimming took 6 bases from V and 3 from J, leaving 18 bases between them. Germline V lookup: CDR1 SGHTA, CDR2 FQGNSA. The CDR3 is made up of 16 amino acids. CDR3 DNA: TGTGCCAGCAGGCTCCCCTCGAGCGGGTACTACAATGAGCAGTTCTTC. It yields the protein CASRLPSSGYYNEQFF.

This clonotype has a count of ten or more. The chain recombines TRBV20-1 with TRBJ1-5; weak D call: TRBD1 (5 bases). Germline CDR1 is DFQATT and CDR2 is SNEGSKA (reference sequence). This CDR3 region has 16 residues. V was trimmed by 6 bases and J by 3 bases, leaving 21 bases between them. The CDR3 spells CSANPGRTQPNQPQHF. The CDR3 DNA reads as TGCAGTGCCAACCCGGGGCGAACTCAACCCAATCAGCCCCAGCATTTT.